This T cell receptor beta chain was found in a study of control samples from healthy donors and cancer patients. Germline CDR1 LNHDA, CDR2 SQIVND (reference sequence). V was pared by 3 bases and J by 0 bases, with 18 bases between. This CDR3 is 18 amino acids long. Data came from immunoSEQ multiplex PCR; TCRdb stores just in-frame clones and leaves some out. The sample has fewer than 200,000 clones; roughly 95% are singletons. Sequencing used blood. The chain recombines TRBV19 with TRBJ2-4, with D possibly being TRBD1 (5 bases). This TCR was sampled from an older woman in good health. The CDR3 DNA reads as TGTGCCAGTAGTATTAATGGGGCCATCCCTTTAGCCAAAAACATTCAGTACTTC. Protein product: CASSINGAIPLAKNIQYF.